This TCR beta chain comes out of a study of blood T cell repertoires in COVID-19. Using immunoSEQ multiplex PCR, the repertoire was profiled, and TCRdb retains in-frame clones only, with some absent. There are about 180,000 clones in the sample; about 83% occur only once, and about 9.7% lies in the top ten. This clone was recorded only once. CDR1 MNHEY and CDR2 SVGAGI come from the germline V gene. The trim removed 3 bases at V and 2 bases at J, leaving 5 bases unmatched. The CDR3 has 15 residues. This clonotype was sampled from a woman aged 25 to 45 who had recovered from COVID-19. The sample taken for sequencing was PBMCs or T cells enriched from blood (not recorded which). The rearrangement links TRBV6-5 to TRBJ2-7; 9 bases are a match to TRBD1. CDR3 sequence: CASSYAGQGTYEQYF. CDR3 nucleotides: TGTGCCAGCAGTTATGCGGGACAGGGCACCTACGAGCAGTACTTC.